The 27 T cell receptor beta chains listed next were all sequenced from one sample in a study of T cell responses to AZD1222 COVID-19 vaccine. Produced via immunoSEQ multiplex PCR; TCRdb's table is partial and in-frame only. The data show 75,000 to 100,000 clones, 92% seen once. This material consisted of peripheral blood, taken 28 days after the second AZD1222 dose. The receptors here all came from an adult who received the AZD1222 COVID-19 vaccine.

CDR3 DNA sequence: TGCAGCGTTTTGGGTGGACAAGCGAACACCGGGGAGCTGTTTTTT. It encodes CSVLGGQANTGELFF. This chain joins TRBV29-1 and TRBJ2-2; D may be TRBD1 (5 bases). From germline, CDR1 is SQVTM and CDR2 ANQGSEA. V lost 5 bases and J 0 bases, leaving 13 bases between the germline ends. CDR3 length: 15 amino acids.

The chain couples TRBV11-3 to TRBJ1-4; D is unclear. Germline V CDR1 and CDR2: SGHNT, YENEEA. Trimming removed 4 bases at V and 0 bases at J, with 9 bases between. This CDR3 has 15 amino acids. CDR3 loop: CASSYQPSTNEKLFF. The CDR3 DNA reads TGTGCCAGCAGCTATCAACCGTCAACTAATGAAAAACTGTTTTTT.

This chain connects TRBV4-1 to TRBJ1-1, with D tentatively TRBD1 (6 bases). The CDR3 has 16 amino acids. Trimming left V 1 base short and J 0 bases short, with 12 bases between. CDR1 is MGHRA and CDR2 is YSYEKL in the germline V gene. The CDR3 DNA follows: TGCGCCAGCAGCCAAGTTGAGGGGGGGATGAACACTGAAGCTTTCTTT. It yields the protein CASSQVEGGMNTEAFF.

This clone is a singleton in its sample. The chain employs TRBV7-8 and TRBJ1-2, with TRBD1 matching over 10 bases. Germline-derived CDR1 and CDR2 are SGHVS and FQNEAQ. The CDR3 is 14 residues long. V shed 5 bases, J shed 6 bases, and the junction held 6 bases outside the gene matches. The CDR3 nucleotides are TGTGCCAGCAGCCCCGGACAGGGGGAGAATGGCTACACCTTC. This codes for CASSPGQGENGYTF.

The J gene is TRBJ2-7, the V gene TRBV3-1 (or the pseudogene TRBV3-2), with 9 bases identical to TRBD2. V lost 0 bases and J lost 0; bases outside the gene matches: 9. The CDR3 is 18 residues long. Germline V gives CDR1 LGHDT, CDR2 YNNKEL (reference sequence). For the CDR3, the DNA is TGTGCCAGCAGCCAAGAGCTCCGGCTAGCGGGGACCTCCTACGAGCAGTACTTC. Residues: CASSQELRLAGTSYEQYF.

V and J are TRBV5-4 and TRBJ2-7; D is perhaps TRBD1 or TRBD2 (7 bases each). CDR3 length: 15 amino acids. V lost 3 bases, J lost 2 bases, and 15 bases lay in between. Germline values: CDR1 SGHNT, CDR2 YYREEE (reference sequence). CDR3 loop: CASSWGRGLAYEQYF. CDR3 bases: TGTGCCAGCAGCTGGGGGAGGGGGCTGGCCTACGAGCAGTACTTC.

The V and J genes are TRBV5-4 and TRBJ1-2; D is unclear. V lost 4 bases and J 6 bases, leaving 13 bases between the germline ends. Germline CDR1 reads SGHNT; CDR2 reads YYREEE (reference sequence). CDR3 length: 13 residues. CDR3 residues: CASSTRRYDGYTF. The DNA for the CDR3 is TGTGCCAGCAGCACAAGACGATATGATGGCTACACCTTC.

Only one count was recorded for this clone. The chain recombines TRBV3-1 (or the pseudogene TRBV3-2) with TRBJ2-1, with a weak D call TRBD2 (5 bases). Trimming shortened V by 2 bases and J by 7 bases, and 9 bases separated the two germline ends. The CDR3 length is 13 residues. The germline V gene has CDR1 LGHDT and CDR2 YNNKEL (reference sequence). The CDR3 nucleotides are TGTGCCAGCAGCCAAAGCTCGGGAAATGAGCAGTTCTTC. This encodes CASSQSSGNEQFF.

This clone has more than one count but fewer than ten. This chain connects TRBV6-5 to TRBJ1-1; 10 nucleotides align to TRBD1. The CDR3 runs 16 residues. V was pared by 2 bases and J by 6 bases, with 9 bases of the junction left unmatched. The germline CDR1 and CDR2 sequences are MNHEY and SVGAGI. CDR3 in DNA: TGTGCCAGCAGTTACACGGCCGGGACAGGGGACCCTGAAGCTTTCTTT. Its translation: CASSYTAGTGDPEAFF.

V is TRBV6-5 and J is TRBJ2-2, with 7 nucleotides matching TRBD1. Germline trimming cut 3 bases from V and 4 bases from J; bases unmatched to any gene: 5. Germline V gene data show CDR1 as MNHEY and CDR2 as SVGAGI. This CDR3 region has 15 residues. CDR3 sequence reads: CASSYDRVSTGELFF. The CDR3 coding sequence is TGTGCCAGCAGTTATGACAGGGTGTCCACCGGGGAGCTGTTTTTT.

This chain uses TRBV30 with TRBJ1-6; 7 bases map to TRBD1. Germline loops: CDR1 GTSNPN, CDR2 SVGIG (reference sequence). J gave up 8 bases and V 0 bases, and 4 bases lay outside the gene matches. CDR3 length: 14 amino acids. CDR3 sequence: CAWSVGGGDSPLHF. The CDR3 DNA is TGTGCCTGGAGTGTAGGAGGGGGCGATTCACCCCTCCACTTT.

The CDR3: CASRGQGGYPYEQYF. Written as DNA, the CDR3 is TGTGCCAGCAGGGGGCAGGGGGGATACCCCTACGAGCAGTACTTC. This chain joins TRBV5-8 and TRBJ2-7, with TRBD1 as a possible D gene (7 bases). The germline CDR1 and CDR2 sequences are SGHTS and YDEGEE. V was cut by 5 bases and J by 2 bases, with 17 bases left in between. This CDR3 has 15 amino acids.

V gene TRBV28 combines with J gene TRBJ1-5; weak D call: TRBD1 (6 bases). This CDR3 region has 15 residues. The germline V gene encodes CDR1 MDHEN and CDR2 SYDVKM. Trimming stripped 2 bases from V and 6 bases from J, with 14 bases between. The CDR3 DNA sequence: TGTGCCAGCAGTTTAGATATACAGGGCTTTCAGCCCCAGCATTTT. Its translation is CASSLDIQGFQPQHF.

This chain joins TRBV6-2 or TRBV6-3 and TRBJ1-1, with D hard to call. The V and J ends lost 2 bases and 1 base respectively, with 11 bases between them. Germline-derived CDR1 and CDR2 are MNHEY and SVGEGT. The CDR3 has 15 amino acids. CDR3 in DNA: TGTGCCAGCAGTTACGGTCCCACCGGGAACACTGAAGCTTTCTTT. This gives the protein CASSYGPTGNTEAFF.

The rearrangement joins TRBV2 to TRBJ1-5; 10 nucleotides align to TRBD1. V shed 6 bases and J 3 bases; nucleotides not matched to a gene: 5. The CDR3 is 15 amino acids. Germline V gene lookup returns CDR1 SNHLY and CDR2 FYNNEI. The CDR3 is CASRPGTGDNQPQHF. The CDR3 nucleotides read TGTGCCAGCAGGCCCGGGACAGGGGACAATCAGCCCCAGCATTTT.

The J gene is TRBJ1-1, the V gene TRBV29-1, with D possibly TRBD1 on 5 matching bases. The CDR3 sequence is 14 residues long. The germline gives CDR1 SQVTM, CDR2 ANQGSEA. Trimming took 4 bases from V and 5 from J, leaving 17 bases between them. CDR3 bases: TGCAGCGTTGTAGAGCAGGGTGTAAGGACTGAAGCTTTCTTT. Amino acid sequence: CSVVEQGVRTEAFF. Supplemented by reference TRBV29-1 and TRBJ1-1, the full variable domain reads SAVISQKPSRDICQRGTSLTIQCQVDSQVTMMFWYRQQPGQSLTLIATANQGSEATYESGFVIDKFPISRPNLTFSTLTVSNMSPEDSSIYLCSVVEQGVRTEAFFGQGTRLTVV.

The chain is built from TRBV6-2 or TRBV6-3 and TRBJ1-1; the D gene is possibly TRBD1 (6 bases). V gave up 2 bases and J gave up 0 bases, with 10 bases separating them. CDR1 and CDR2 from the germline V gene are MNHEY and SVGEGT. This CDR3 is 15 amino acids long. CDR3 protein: CASSYTGKVNTEAFF. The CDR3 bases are TGTGCCAGCAGTTACACAGGGAAAGTGAACACTGAAGCTTTCTTT.

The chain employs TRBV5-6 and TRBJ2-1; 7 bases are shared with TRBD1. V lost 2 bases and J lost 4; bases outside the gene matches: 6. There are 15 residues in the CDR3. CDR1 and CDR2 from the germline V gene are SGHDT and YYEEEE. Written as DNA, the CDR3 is TGTGCCAGCAGCTTTTTACAGGGGAATTACAATGAGCAGTTCTTC. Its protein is CASSFLQGNYNEQFF. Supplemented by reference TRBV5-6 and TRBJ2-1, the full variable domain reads DAGVTQSPTHLIKTRGQQVTLRCSPKSGHDTVSWYQQALGQGPQFIFQYYEEEERQRGNFPDRFSGHQFPNYSSELNVNALLLGDSALYLCASSFLQGNYNEQFFGPGTRLTVL.

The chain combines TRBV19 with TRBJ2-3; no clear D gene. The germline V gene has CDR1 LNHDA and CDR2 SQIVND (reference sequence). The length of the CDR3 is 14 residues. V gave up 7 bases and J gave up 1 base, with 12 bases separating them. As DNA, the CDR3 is TGTGCCAGTACCCTAGGGCCTGGCACAGATACGCAGTATTTT. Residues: CASTLGPGTDTQYF.

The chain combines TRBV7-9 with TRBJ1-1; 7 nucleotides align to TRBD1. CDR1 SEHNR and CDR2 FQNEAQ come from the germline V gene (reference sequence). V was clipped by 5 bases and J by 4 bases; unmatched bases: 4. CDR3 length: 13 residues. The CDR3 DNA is TGTGCCAGCAGCCGAGACAGGGTCACTGAAGCTTTCTTT. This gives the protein CASSRDRVTEAFF. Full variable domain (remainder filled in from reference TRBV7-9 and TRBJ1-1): DTGVSQNPRHKITKRGQNVTFRCDPISEHNRLYWYRQTLGQGPEFLTYFQNEAQLEKSRLLSDRFSAERPKGSFSTLEIQRTEQGDSAMYLCASSRDRVTEAFFGQGTRLTVV.

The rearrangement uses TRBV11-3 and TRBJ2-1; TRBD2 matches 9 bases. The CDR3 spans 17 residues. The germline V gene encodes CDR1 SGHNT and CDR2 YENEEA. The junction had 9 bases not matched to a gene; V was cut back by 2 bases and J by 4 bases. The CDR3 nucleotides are TGTGCCAGCAGCTTAACGGCGGGGGGGCCCCTATACAATGAGCAGTTCTTC. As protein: CASSLTAGGPLYNEQFF.

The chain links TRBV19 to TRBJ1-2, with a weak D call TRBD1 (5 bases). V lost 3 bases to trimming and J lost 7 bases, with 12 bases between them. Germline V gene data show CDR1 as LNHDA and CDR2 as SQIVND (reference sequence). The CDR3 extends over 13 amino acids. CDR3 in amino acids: CASSMPSGGGYTF. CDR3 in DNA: TGTGCCAGTAGTATGCCCAGCGGGGGTGGCTACACCTTC.

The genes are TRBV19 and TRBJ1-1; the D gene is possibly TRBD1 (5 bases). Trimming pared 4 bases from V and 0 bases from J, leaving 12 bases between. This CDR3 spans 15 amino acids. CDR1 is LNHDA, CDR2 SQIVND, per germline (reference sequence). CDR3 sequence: CASSSHGGLNTEAFF. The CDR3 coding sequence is TGTGCCAGTAGTAGTCACGGGGGGTTGAACACTGAAGCTTTCTTT.

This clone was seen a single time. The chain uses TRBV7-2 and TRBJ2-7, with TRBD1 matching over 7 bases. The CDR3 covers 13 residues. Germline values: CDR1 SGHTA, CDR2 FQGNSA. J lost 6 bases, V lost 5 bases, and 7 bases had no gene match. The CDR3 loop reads CASSPTGASEQYF. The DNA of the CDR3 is TGTGCCAGCAGCCCCACAGGGGCAAGCGAGCAGTACTTC.

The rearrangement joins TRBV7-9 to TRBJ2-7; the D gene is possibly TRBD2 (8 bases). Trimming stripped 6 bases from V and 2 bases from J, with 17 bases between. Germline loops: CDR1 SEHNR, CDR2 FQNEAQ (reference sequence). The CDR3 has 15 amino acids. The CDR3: CASRYSGDSTYEQYF. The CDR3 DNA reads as TGTGCCAGCAGATATAGCGGGGACAGTACCTACGAGCAGTACTTC.

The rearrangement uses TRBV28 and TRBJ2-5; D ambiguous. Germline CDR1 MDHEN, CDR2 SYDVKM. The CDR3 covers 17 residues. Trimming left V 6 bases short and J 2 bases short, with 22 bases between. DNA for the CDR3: TGTGCCAGCAGCTTGGTTCGGAACTCACGGAGACAAGAGACCCAGTACTTC. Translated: CASSLVRNSRRQETQYF.

The CDR3 here is CASSTGDRGATPLHF. The CDR3 coding sequence is TGTGCCAGCAGCACGGGGGACAGGGGGGCTACTCCCCTCCACTTT. The chain is built from TRBV5-6 and TRBJ1-6; 11 nucleotides match TRBD1. Trimming took 4 bases from V and 13 from J; bases not matched to a gene: 10. CDR3 length equals 15 residues. CDR1 SGHDT and CDR2 YYEEEE come from the germline V gene.